What follows are 10 T cell receptor beta chains derived from one specimen sequenced in a study of human T cells and chemical hapten exposure. TCRdb redid the calling of the RACE reads with MiXCR, one entry per CDR3 protein. This sample has approximately 73,000 distinct CDR3 sequences, with about 9.4% found just once. The time point: patch test 1, 2 weeks after DPC sensitization. Noted treatment: therapeutic diphenylcyclopropenone sensitization with weekly scalp DPC. The sample here was whole blood, taken in connection with sensitization to the hapten diphenylcyclopropenone (DPC). The receptors derive from a woman in her forties or fifties with alopecia areata. Some clones in this sample may be carry-over from other donors' samples.

The chain carries TRBV11-3 and TRBJ2-5; D is tentatively TRBD1 or TRBD2 (5 bases each). Germline V gene lookup returns CDR1 SGHNT and CDR2 YENEEA. The ends were cut back, 5 bases at V and 1 base at J, with 14 bases in the middle. The CDR3 is made up of 15 amino acids. CDR3 in DNA: TGTGCCAGCAGCACCGGACGGGACCTCCAAGAGACCCAGTACTTC. This encodes CASSTGRDLQETQYF.

The gene calls are TRBV14 and TRBJ2-3; TRBD1 aligns across 8 bases. From germline, CDR1 is SGHDN and CDR2 FVKESK. CDR3 size: 17 residues. The V and J ends lost 6 bases and 0 bases, in that order; junction bases with no gene match: 11. This CDR3 reads CASSPGQGAMSTDTQYF. CDR3 DNA: TGTGCCAGCAGTCCCGGCCAGGGGGCCATGAGCACAGATACGCAGTATTTT.

V and J are TRBV12-3 or TRBV12-4 and TRBJ2-7; maybe TRBD2 (6 bases). V was trimmed by 5 bases and J by 7 bases, leaving 27 bases between them. The CDR3 extends over 17 amino acids. The DNA for the CDR3 is TGTGCCAGCAGTCCTTCCCCGCCCGGGACTCCAGGTGGGGAGCAGTACTTC. Residues: CASSPSPPGTPGGEQYF.

The chain couples TRBV9 to TRBJ1-6, with no clear D. V dropped 0 bases and J dropped 8 bases, with 9 bases sitting between them. The CDR3 is 14 residues long. The V gene's germline CDR1 is SGDLS and CDR2 YYNGEE. DNA of the CDR3: TGTGCCAGCAGCGTAGCCGGCAGAGATTCACCCCTCCACTTT. Its translation: CASSVAGRDSPLHF.

This clonotype was seen many times. The chain carries TRBV27 and TRBJ1-5, with D possibly TRBD1 on 5 matching bases. Trimming pared 7 bases from V and 7 bases from J, leaving 20 bases between. CDR1 MNHEY and CDR2 SMNVEV come from the germline V gene (reference sequence). The CDR3 length is 15 residues. In nucleotides, the CDR3 is TGTGCCAGCACCCCCAACGGCGGGGGGGGGCAGCCCCAGCATTTT. It is translated as CASTPNGGGGQPQHF.

This sequence joins TRBV2 and TRBJ1-2, with no clear D. The CDR3 totals 13 residues. Trimming removed 4 bases at V and 6 bases at J, with 12 bases between. Germline V lookup: CDR1 SNHLY, CDR2 FYNNEI. CDR3 nucleotides: TGTGCCAGCAGTGTCGGTAGGGAAGATGGCTACACCTTC. Amino acids: CASSVGREDGYTF.

This clonotype was counted ten times or more. The chain is built from TRBV20-1 and TRBJ1-6; TRBD1 is a possible D gene (6 bases). CDR3 size: 14 residues. CDR1 DFQATT and CDR2 SNEGSKA come from the germline V gene (reference sequence). Trimming cost V 1 base and J 10 bases, with 14 bases left between them. The CDR3 here is CSARARAGTSPLHF. The DNA of the CDR3 is TGCAGTGCTAGAGCCCGGGCAGGGACATCACCCCTCCACTTT.

This clonotype was seen a few times. The chain combines TRBV28 with TRBJ1-2; no reliable D call. CDR1 is MDHEN, CDR2 SYDVKM, per germline. V gave up 3 bases and J gave up 6 bases, with 8 bases separating them. The CDR3 has 12 residues. CDR3 in DNA: TGTGCCAGCAGTTTCCAGGAAGATGGCTACACCTTC. It encodes CASSFQEDGYTF.

This clonotype was observed a handful of times. This chain's CDR3 is CSGHPLSSGREGEQFF. The CDR3 DNA reads TGCAGCGGCCATCCTCTTTCTAGCGGGAGGGAAGGGGAGCAGTTCTTC. The chain joins TRBV29-1 to TRBJ2-1; 12 bases are shared with TRBD2. The CDR3 length is 16 residues. Germline-derived CDR1 and CDR2 are SQVTM and ANQGSEA. V dropped 7 bases and J dropped 10; count of bases not matched to a gene: 17.

This clonotype was recorded at least ten times. This chain links TRBV5-1 with TRBJ2-7; 7 positions agree with TRBD1. The V gene end was trimmed by 0 bases and the J gene end by 0 bases; junction bases not matched to a gene: 3. This CDR3 has 15 residues. Germline V CDR1 and CDR2: SGHRS, YFSETQ. The CDR3 loop is CASSLGQGYSYEQYF. The CDR3 nucleotides are TGCGCCAGCAGCTTGGGACAGGGATACTCCTACGAGCAGTACTTC.